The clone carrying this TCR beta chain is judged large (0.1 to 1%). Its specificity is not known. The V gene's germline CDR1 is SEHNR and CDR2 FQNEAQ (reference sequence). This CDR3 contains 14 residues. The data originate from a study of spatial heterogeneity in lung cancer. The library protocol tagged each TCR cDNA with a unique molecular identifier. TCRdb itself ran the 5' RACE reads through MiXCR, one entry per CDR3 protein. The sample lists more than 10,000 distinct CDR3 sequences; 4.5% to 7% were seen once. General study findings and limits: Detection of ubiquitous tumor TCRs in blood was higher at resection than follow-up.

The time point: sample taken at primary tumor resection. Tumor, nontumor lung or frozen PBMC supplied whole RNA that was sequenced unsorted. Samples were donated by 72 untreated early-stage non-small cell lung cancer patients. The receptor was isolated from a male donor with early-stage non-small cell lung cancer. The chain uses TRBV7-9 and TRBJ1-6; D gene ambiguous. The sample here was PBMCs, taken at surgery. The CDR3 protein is CAVEGESGRSPLHF. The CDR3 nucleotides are TGTGCGGTGGAGGGCGAGTCTGGAAGATCACCCCTCCACTTT.